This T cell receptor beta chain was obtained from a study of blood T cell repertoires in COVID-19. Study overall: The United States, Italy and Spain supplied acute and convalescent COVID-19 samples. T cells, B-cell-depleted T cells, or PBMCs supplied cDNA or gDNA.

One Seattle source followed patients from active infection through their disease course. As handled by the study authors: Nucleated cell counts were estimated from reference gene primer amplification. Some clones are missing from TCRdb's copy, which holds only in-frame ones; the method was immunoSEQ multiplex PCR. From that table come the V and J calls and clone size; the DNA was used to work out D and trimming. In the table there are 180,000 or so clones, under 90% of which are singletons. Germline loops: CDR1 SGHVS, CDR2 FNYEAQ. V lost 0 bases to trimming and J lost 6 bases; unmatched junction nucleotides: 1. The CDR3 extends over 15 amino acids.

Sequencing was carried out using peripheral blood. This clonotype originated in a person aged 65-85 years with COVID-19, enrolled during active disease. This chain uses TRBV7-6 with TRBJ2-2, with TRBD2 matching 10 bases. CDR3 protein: CASSLASGGPGELFF. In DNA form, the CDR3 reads TGTGCCAGCAGCTTAGCTAGCGGGGGGCCCGGGGAGCTGTTTTTT.